These T cell receptor beta chains were read from a single sample in a study of blood T cell repertoires in COVID-19. Clones were read by immunoSEQ multiplex PCR, and TCRdb kept only the in-frame ones, dropping some. Here the sample spans about 87,000 clones, around 85% being singletons. Material for sequencing was peripheral blood. Every receptor here comes from an elderly woman with COVID-19, enrolled during active disease. The CDR3 runs from the conserved cysteine through the conserved F or W. The order of the fields is D gene, V gene, J gene, clone size, CDR3 protein, CDR3 DNA. D genes are given only for firm matches. Clone size is not always given. Where it is, it says once, few, many or a class for expanded clones.

NA	TRBV28	TRBJ1-2	NA	CASRIDRRYYGYTF	TGTGCCAGCAGAATTGACAGGAGATACTATGGCTACACCTTC
TRBD2	TRBV28	TRBJ2-7	once	CASPPTSGRGLSYEQYF	TGTGCCAGCCCACCGACTAGCGGGAGGGGACTCTCCTACGAGCAGTACTTC
NA	TRBV9	TRBJ2-7	few	CASSVGQGPSYEQYF	TGTGCCAGCAGCGTAGGGCAGGGTCCCTCCTACGAGCAGTACTTC
TRBD1	TRBV28	TRBJ2-1	few	CASSPAGGYNEQFF	TGTGCCAGCAGCCCGGCAGGGGGCTACAATGAGCAGTTCTTC
TRBD1	TRBV30	TRBJ1-6	NA	CAWSSGTGGLSPLHF	TGTGCCTGGAGTTCAGGGACAGGGGGTTTGTCACCCCTCCACTTT
TRBD2	TRBV9	TRBJ2-2	once	CASSVTSAYTGELFF	TGTGCCAGCAGCGTAACTAGCGCCTACACCGGGGAGCTGTTTTTT
TRBD2	TRBV7-2	TRBJ2-5	NA	CASSRRGGWQETQYF	TGTGCCAGCAGTAGGCGGGGGGGTTGGCAAGAGACCCAGTACTTC
NA	TRBV25-1	TRBJ2-4	once	CASSRVSTNIQYF	TGTGCCAGCAGTAGAGTGAGCACGAACATTCAGTACTTC
TRBD2	TRBV19	TRBJ2-5	NA	CASSGGLAGGQETQYF	TGTGCCAGTAGTGGGGGACTAGCGGGGGGCCAAGAGACCCAGTACTTC
TRBD1	TRBV15	TRBJ2-2	NA	CATSRGDRLFGELFF	TGTGCCACCAGCAGAGGGGACAGGCTATTCGGGGAGCTGTTTTTT
TRBD2	TRBV27	TRBJ2-2	NA	CAGRRAGGTGELFF	TGTGCCGGACGTAGAGCGGGGGGCACCGGGGAGCTGTTTTTT
NA	TRBV6-5	TRBJ1-3	NA	CASSSVGVSGNTIYF	TGTGCCAGCTCTTCTGTCGGAGTCTCTGGAAACACCATATATTTT
NA	TRBV4-1	TRBJ2-5	NA	CASSQVFFDRQETQYF	TGCGCCAGCAGCCAAGTTTTTTTCGACAGACAAGAGACCCAGTACTTC
NA	TRBV6-6	TRBJ1-1	NA	CATLAGGGFVTEAFF	TGTGCCACATTGGCTGGGGGCGGATTTGTGACTGAAGCTTTCTTT
TRBD1	TRBV6-6	TRBJ1-3	few	CASSKQTGAGNTIYF	TGTGCCAGCAGTAAACAGACAGGGGCTGGAAACACCATATATTTT
NA	TRBV3-1/TRBV3-2	TRBJ1-1	NA	CASSQGANTEAFF	TGTGCCAGCAGCCAAGGCGCGAACACTGAAGCTTTCTTT
NA	TRBV5-5	TRBJ1-2	NA	CASSPTMGGVWYGYTF	TGTGCCAGCAGCCCCACCATGGGGGGGGTATGGTATGGCTACACCTTC
NA	TRBV7-2	TRBJ1-1	NA	CASSLMGQNTEAFF	TGTGCCAGCAGCTTAATGGGACAAAACACTGAAGCTTTCTTT
NA	TRBV5-5	TRBJ1-1	NA	CASSSPGGTEAFF	TGTGCCAGCAGCTCCCCGGGGGGCACTGAAGCTTTCTTT
TRBD1	TRBV27	TRBJ1-1	NA	CASRMTGGLLAFF	TGTGCCAGCAGGATGACAGGGGGGCTATTAGCTTTCTTT
NA	TRBV7-3	TRBJ1-1	NA	CASSPLWGLNTEAFF	TGTGCCAGCAGCCCCCTCTGGGGCCTGAACACTGAAGCTTTCTTT
TRBD2	TRBV2	TRBJ2-7	NA	CASSDGLAGAYEQYF	TGTGCCAGCAGTGACGGTCTGGCGGGAGCCTACGAGCAGTACTTC
TRBD2	TRBV27	TRBJ2-2	NA	CASSLVASGGHGTGELFF	TGTGCCAGCAGTTTAGTGGCTAGCGGGGGACATGGGACCGGGGAGCTGTTTTTT
TRBD2	TRBV2	TRBJ2-5	NA	CASNAGGLETQYF	TGTGCCAGCAACGCGGGGGGGCTTGAGACCCAGTACTTC